This T cell receptor beta chain was sequenced for a study of neurological immune-mediated disorders. Study-level results: Across subjects, expanded clones had no CDR3 amino acid sequences in common, pointing to private repertoires in all groups.

Source material was 2 million unsorted PBMCs, stored at -80 °C in RNAlater. This clonotype came up many times. The antigen is undetermined. The V and J ends lost 7 bases and 2 bases respectively, with 11 bases between them. The CDR3 has 14 amino acids. The germline gives CDR1 SNHLY, CDR2 FYNNEI. The cDNA was produced through 5'RACE with 10-nucleotide random UMIs. Every sequencing run returned over 160 million TCR-beta sequences, which were derived from 15-18 subjects. TCRdb re-derived calls from the 5' RACE reads in MiXCR, one entry per CDR3 protein. The sample yields about 120,000 distinct CDR3 sequences, roughly 3.4% seen once.

Source material: PBMCs. This clonotype was sampled from a woman in her thirties with multiple sclerosis. The chain joins TRBV2 to TRBJ2-2, with a weak D call TRBD1 (5 bases). The CDR3: CASNTDSNTGELFF. DNA of the CDR3: TGTGCCAGCAACACAGACAGCAACACCGGGGAGCTGTTTTTT. Looking up the rest from reference TRBV2 and TRBJ2-2 gives the full variable domain: EPEVTQTPSHQVTQMGQEVILRCVPISNHLYFYWYRQILGQKVEFLVSFYNNEISEKSEIFDDQFSVERPDGSNFTLKIRSTKLEDSAMYFCASNTDSNTGELFFGEGSRLTVL.